This TCR beta chain was sequenced for a study of blood T cell repertoires in COVID-19. Turning to the study itself: Whether acute or convalescent, the COVID-19 samples came from the United States, Italy and Spain. From T cells, B-cell-depleted T cells, or PBMCs came the material, which was cDNA or gDNA.

Original handling: Using reference gene primer amplification, nucleated cell counts were estimated. The method was immunoSEQ multiplex PCR; TCRdb's version includes in-frame clones alone and lacks a portion of them. Clonal size and the V and J genes are those of that table, whereas D and trimming came from the DNA. The sample holds about 280,000 clones; roughly 85% are singletons and the top ten take around 10%. With 1 base removed from V and 4 bases from J, the gap between germline ends came to 20 bases. The CDR3 sequence is 17 residues long. Germline CDR1 MGHRA, CDR2 YSYEKL. The clonotype originates from a woman between 65 and 79 years old with acute or convalescent COVID-19. Material: peripheral blood. The chain is built from TRBV4-1 and TRBJ2-7, with D possibly matching TRBD2 (6 bases). The CDR3 reads CASSQGPSPGETYEQYF. CDR3 sequence (DNA): TGCGCCAGCAGCCAAGGTCCTTCCCCGGGGGAGACATACGAGCAGTACTTC.